This TCR beta chain was captured in a study of T-cell memory formation after mild COVID-19. Study-wide results and limits: Mainly in CM and EM were contracting CD4+ clones; CD8+ were in EMRA.

A single record per CDR3 protein comes from TCRdb applying MiXCR to the 5' RACE reads. Altogether roughly 340,000 distinct CDR3 sequences are present, 20% to 25% being singletons, with the ten largest covering 21%. Trimming shortened V by 5 bases and J by 4 bases, and 13 bases separated the two germline ends. Germline V gene data show CDR1 as SGHNT and CDR2 as YENEEA. This CDR3 is 14 amino acids long. Notes on this clonotype: Its specificity is unknown.

The chain uses TRBV11-3 and TRBJ2-3; either TRBD1 or TRBD2 may fit D (6 bases each). Source material: PBMCs or a T cell subset sorted from them (not recorded which). The clonotype originates from a man aged 18 to 30 who had mild COVID-19 (a few samples of this study predate the infection). Cell type and time point are not known. The CDR3 region is CASSIHRGADTQYF. The CDR3 DNA follows: TGTGCCAGCAGCATCCATAGGGGGGCAGATACGCAGTATTTT.